This T cell receptor beta chain was identified during a study of OX40 agonist ivuxolimab in advanced cancers. In the study overall: Partial responses were achieved by three patients, of whom one had hepatocellular carcinoma and two had cutaneous melanoma.

Findings of the study overall: Clonal expansion was among the lowest in partial responders at 0.1-3.0 mg/kg, especially CD8+. Some patients who did not respond also had low normalized T-cell clonal expansion.

The sampling schedule covered blood at baseline, cycle 4 day 1, and cycle 7 day 1. With regard to this clone: Its specificity is not known.

Here immunoSEQ multiplex PCR was the method, and the copy in TCRdb shows in-frame clones only, minus some. The sample carries 80,000 to 100,000 clones, approximately 88% recorded once. The sample in question was CD4+ or CD8+ T cells sorted from blood, obtained in a trial of the OX40 agonist ivuxolimab. The origin of this receptor is an adult with an advanced solid tumor such as melanoma, head and neck, liver or kidney cancer.

The CDR3 is CASTEGGLEETQYF. The CDR3 coding sequence is TGTGCCAGCACTGAGGGAGGGCTGGAAGAGACCCAGTACTTC. The chain uses TRBV7-9 and TRBJ2-5; 7 nucleotides line up with TRBD2. V gave up 7 bases and J gave up 3 bases; unmatched junction bases: 8. The CDR3 has 14 amino acids. Germline V gene data show CDR1 as SEHNR and CDR2 as FQNEAQ (reference sequence).